The present T cell receptor beta chain was sequenced within a study of glioma-infiltrating T cells after dendritic cell vaccination. About the study: Between about 2003 and 2013, patients got autologous tumor lysate-pulsed dendritic cell vaccines. Dendritic cells derived from monocytes and pulsed with autologous tumor lysate formed the vaccine. Three intradermal dendritic cell vaccine injections were given every two weeks.

Time point here: after dendritic cell vaccination, including at tumor progression/relapse. All glioblastoma patients lacked an isocitrate dehydrogenase mutation. CDR1 and CDR2 from the germline V gene are SGHDT and YYEEEE. The ends were cut back, 3 bases at V and 2 bases at J, with 11 bases in the middle. The CDR3 has 15 residues. Libraries were prepared by immunoSEQ multiplex PCR; TCRdb keeps only in-frame clonotypes and omits some of them. The table has 55,000 to 75,000 clones, about four fifths seen once; the top ten hold 15% to 18%. This TCR was sampled from a human donor with glioblastoma. The chain carries TRBV5-6 and TRBJ2-2; no firm D call. This specimen consisted of blood, obtained after dendritic cell vaccination. CDR3 amino acids: CASSSSRRNTGELFF. CDR3 nucleotide sequence: TGTGCCAGCAGCTCATCGCGCCGCAACACCGGGGAGCTGTTTTTT.